Below are 29 T cell receptor beta chains sequenced from a single sample in a study of cytotoxic CD8 clonotypes in ibrutinib-treated CLL. Some clones are missing from TCRdb's copy, which holds only in-frame ones; the method was immunoSEQ multiplex PCR. The table includes fewer than 300,000 clones, around 77% detected once. The material was PBMCs, obtained at disease progression, from a patient treated with ibrutinib. These receptor sequences come from a human donor with chronic lymphocytic leukemia.

The chain combines TRBV11-2 with TRBJ2-7; D may be TRBD2 (6 bases). Germline lookup yields CDR1 SGHAT and CDR2 FQNNGV. This CDR3 is built from 12 residues. V was trimmed by 3 bases and J by 6 bases, leaving 9 bases between them. In DNA form, the CDR3 reads TGTGCCAGCAGCTTGGGGACTGTCGAGCAGTACTTC. Protein sequence: CASSLGTVEQYF.

The chain couples TRBV5-1 to TRBJ1-5; tentative D call: TRBD1 (5 bases). Per the germline V gene, CDR1 is SGHRS and CDR2 is YFSETQ. CDR3 size: 15 residues. V lost 0 bases to trimming and J lost 4 bases, with 11 bases between them. CDR3 in DNA: TGCGCCAGCAGCTTGGCCGGGGACCGAAATCAGCCCCAGCATTTT. Its translation: CASSLAGDRNQPQHF.

The chain carries TRBV9 and TRBJ1-4; a weak D match, TRBD1 (5 bases). Trimming took 3 bases from V and 8 from J, leaving 20 bases between them. Germline V gives CDR1 SGDLS, CDR2 YYNGEE. CDR3 length equals 16 residues. This CDR3 is CASSDPSTEISEKLFF. CDR3 nucleotide sequence: TGTGCCAGCAGCGACCCGTCGACAGAGATTTCGGAAAAACTGTTTTTT.

This clone occurred once. The chain has TRBV7-2 and TRBJ2-1; 8 bases are shared with TRBD1. V dropped 6 bases and J dropped 2; count of bases not matched to a gene: 3. The V gene's germline CDR1 is SGHTA and CDR2 FQGNSA. CDR3 length: 14 amino acids. The CDR3 reads CASRSTGAYNEQFF. The CDR3 DNA is TGTGCCAGCAGGTCGACAGGGGCCTACAATGAGCAGTTCTTC.

The chain recombines TRBV18 with TRBJ2-7; 7 bases are shared with TRBD1. CDR3 size: 15 residues. The J segment lost 0 bases and the V segment lost 3 bases, leaving 5 bases of the junction unmatched. Germline V gene lookup returns CDR1 KGHSH and CDR2 LQKENI. The CDR3 nucleotides are TGTGCCAGCTCACCCCGGGACAGTTACTCCTACGAGCAGTACTTC. It is translated as CASSPRDSYSYEQYF.

The chain recombines TRBV6-5 with TRBJ2-2, with D perhaps matching TRBD1 or TRBD2 (5 bases each). Trimming shortened V by 0 bases and J by 2 bases, and 10 bases separated the two germline ends. The CDR3 has 16 residues. CDR1 and CDR2 (germline): MNHEY, SVGAGI. DNA for the CDR3: TGTGCCAGCAGTTACTCTGAACGGGACAACACCGGGGAGCTGTTTTTT. Amino acid sequence: CASSYSERDNTGELFF.

The chain carries TRBV29-1 and TRBJ2-2; TRBD1 matches 7 bases. The CDR3 has 14 amino acids. V was pared by 8 bases and J by 0 bases, with 6 bases of the junction left unmatched. Germline lookup yields CDR1 SQVTM and CDR2 ANQGSEA. The CDR3 reads CSILDRANTGELFF. The CDR3, as DNA: TGCAGCATACTCGACAGGGCGAACACCGGGGAGCTGTTTTTT.

The chain couples TRBV25-1 to TRBJ2-7; D uncertain. V was shortened by 4 bases and J by 4 bases, with 17 bases between the two germline ends. Germline loops: CDR1 MGHDK, CDR2 SYGVNS. CDR3 length: 15 amino acids. The CDR3 reads CASSGYLSRRYEQYF. The CDR3 nucleotides are TGTGCCAGCAGTGGTTATCTCTCTAGAAGATACGAGCAGTACTTC.

The CDR3 DNA follows: TGCGCCAGCAGCCAAGGGTTTTCTTACAATTCACCCCTCCACTTT. This encodes CASSQGFSYNSPLHF. V is TRBV5-1 and J is TRBJ1-6; D uncertain. The CDR3 covers 15 residues. CDR1 and CDR2 from the germline V gene are SGHRS and YFSETQ. The V end lost 4 bases, the J end lost 7 bases, and 15 bases lay between the germline ends.

The CDR3: CASSSQTEGRVLFNYGYTF. CDR3 in DNA: TGTGCCAGCAGCTCCCAGACCGAAGGGCGGGTCCTTTTCAACTATGGCTACACCTTC. The chain couples TRBV7-2 to TRBJ1-2, with D unclear. Trimming pared 4 bases from V and 2 bases from J, leaving 26 bases between. The CDR3 extends over 19 amino acids. Germline V gene data show CDR1 as SGHTA and CDR2 as FQGNSA. The complete variable domain, with remaining parts taken from reference TRBV7-2 and TRBJ1-2, reads GAGVSQSPSNKVTEKGKDVELRCDPISGHTALYWYRQSLGQGLEFLIYFQGNSAPDKSGLPSDRFSAERTGGSVSTLTIQRTQQEDSAVYLCASSSQTEGRVLFNYGYTFGSGTRLTVV.

The chain carries TRBV19 and TRBJ2-7; 10 positions agree with TRBD1. Trimming removed 4 bases from V and 2 bases from J; junction bases left unmatched: 2. This CDR3 is 14 amino acids long. Looked up from germline, CDR1 is LNHDA and CDR2 is SQIVND (reference sequence). The CDR3 region has the DNA TGTGCCAGTAGTAGCGGGACAGGGGCCTACGAGCAGTACTTC. It yields the protein CASSSGTGAYEQYF.

The chain joins TRBV18 to TRBJ2-7; D not resolved. Germline values: CDR1 KGHSH, CDR2 LQKENI. The V gene lost 3 bases and the J gene lost 3 bases, with 9 bases spanning the gap. The CDR3 totals 13 residues. The CDR3, as DNA: TGTGCCAGCTCACCCGCCTTGGGCTACGAGCAGTACTTC. It yields the protein CASSPALGYEQYF.

V and J are TRBV5-1 and TRBJ2-1; 11 bases agree with TRBD2. The CDR3 length is 17 residues. Germline V CDR1 and CDR2: SGHRS, YFSETQ. V was pared by 7 bases and J by 6 bases, with 15 bases of the junction left unmatched. CDR3 in DNA: TGCGCCAGCGTCGACTACCCGTTAGCGGGAGGGGGCAATGAGCAGTTCTTC. Amino acids: CASVDYPLAGGGNEQFF.

The gene calls are TRBV5-6 and TRBJ2-7; D is undetermined. Germline values: CDR1 SGHDT, CDR2 YYEEEE. Trimming removed 0 bases from V and 3 bases from J, with 10 bases in between. The CDR3 covers 14 residues. The CDR3 coding sequence is TGTGCCAGCAGCTTGGGCAGCTTAGTCTACGAGCAGTACTTC. Residues: CASSLGSLVYEQYF.

The chain couples TRBV29-1 to TRBJ2-3; the match to TRBD2 covers 11 bases. V shed 5 bases, J shed 9 bases, and the junction held 7 bases outside the gene matches. Germline lookup yields CDR1 SQVTM and CDR2 ANQGSEA. This CDR3 is 13 amino acids long. CDR3 DNA: TGCAGCGTTAGGACACTAGCGGGAGACACGCAGTATTTT. Translated, it gives CSVRTLAGDTQYF.

The chain couples TRBV6-4 to TRBJ2-3, with 7 positions matching TRBD2. Germline-derived CDR1 and CDR2 are MRHNA and SNTAGT. With V trimmed by 6 bases and J by 0 bases, 3 bases remained unmatched. CDR3 length equals 14 residues. CDR3 nucleotides: TGTGCCAGCAGCCTAGCGGCTAGCACAGATACGCAGTATTTT. This encodes CASSLAASTDTQYF.

This rearrangement joins TRBV4-1 to TRBJ1-3; tentative D call: TRBD1 (5 bases). Germline loops: CDR1 MGHRA, CDR2 YSYEKL. There are 14 residues in the CDR3. V lost 8 bases and J lost 0, with 11 bases in between. The CDR3 DNA is TGCGCCAGCCGCAGGGTCGTCTCTGGAAACACCATATATTTT. Translating it yields CASRRVVSGNTIYF.

This clone was observed a few times. CDR3 in DNA: TGCGCCAGCAGCTTGGTACCCCCAGGGAGAGAGCAGTACTTC. This encodes CASSLVPPGREQYF. The rearrangement joins TRBV5-1 to TRBJ2-7; possibly TRBD1 or TRBD2 for D (5 bases each). The CDR3 is 14 amino acids. From germline, CDR1 is SGHRS and CDR2 YFSETQ. V gave up 0 bases and J gave up 7 bases, with 14 bases separating them. The entire variable domain, with the rest obtained from reference TRBV5-1 and TRBJ2-7, is as follows: KAGVTQTPRYLIKTRGQQVTLSCSPISGHRSVSWYQQTPGQGLQFLFEYFSETQRNKGNFPGRFSGRQFSNSRSEMNVSTLELGDSALYLCASSLVPPGREQYFGPGTRLTVT.

This chain joins TRBV7-9 and TRBJ2-7, with TRBD1 matching 7 bases. Germline CDR1 is SEHNR and CDR2 is FQNEAQ (reference sequence). The CDR3 contains 12 residues. J gave up 12 bases and V 5 bases, and 10 bases lay outside the gene matches. This CDR3 is CASSVTGWELYF. CDR3 DNA sequence: TGTGCCAGCAGCGTGACAGGGTGGGAATTGTACTTC.

The CDR3 loop reads CASSARQGGQPQHF. The CDR3 DNA reads TGTGCCAGCAGCGCAAGACAGGGCGGTCAGCCCCAGCATTTT. V usage is TRBV9 and J usage is TRBJ1-5, with 7 bases matching TRBD1. CDR1 and CDR2 from the germline V gene are SGDLS and YYNGEE. V shed 3 bases and J 6 bases; nucleotides not matched to a gene: 6. This CDR3 has 14 residues.

This clone was found a few times. The chain has TRBV7-3 and TRBJ1-1; possibly TRBD1 for D (5 bases). The V gene's germline CDR1 is SGHTA and CDR2 FQGTGA. V lost 3 bases, J lost 1 base, and 9 bases lay in between. The CDR3 spans 14 residues. The CDR3 nucleotides are TGTGCCAGCAGCTTGGGGCCAAAGAACACTGAAGCTTTCTTT. Protein: CASSLGPKNTEAFF.

This chain uses TRBV5-6 with TRBJ1-1; D remains unclear. Germline V gene lookup returns CDR1 SGHDT and CDR2 YYEEEE. V shed 0 bases and J shed 1 base, with 10 bases lying between them. CDR3 length: 15 residues. The CDR3 DNA sequence: TGTGCCAGCAGCTTGGCCGTTCACTCGAACACTGAAGCTTTCTTT. This encodes CASSLAVHSNTEAFF.

This chain's CDR3 is CSASTERQFF. The CDR3 nucleotides read TGCAGTGCTAGCACAGAACGGCAGTTCTTC. The V and J genes are TRBV20-1 and TRBJ2-1; D is unresolved. The CDR3 sequence is 10 residues long. Germline V gives CDR1 DFQATT, CDR2 SNEGSKA (reference sequence). The V and J ends lost 3 bases and 12 bases respectively, with 9 bases between them.

This chain joins TRBV5-6 and TRBJ2-4; tentatively, D is TRBD2 (6 bases). V dropped 3 bases and J dropped 2 bases, with 15 bases sitting between them. This CDR3 has 16 amino acids. The germline gives CDR1 SGHDT, CDR2 YYEEEE. CDR3 nucleotides: TGTGCCAGCAGCTATTACAGGAGCGGGTCCAAAAACATTCAGTACTTC. Translating gives CASSYYRSGSKNIQYF. The variable domain in full, completed from reference TRBV5-6 and TRBJ2-4, reads DAGVTQSPTHLIKTRGQQVTLRCSPKSGHDTVSWYQQALGQGPQFIFQYYEEEERQRGNFPDRFSGHQFPNYSSELNVNALLLGDSALYLCASSYYRSGSKNIQYFGAGTRLSVL.

The chain has TRBV5-1 and TRBJ2-5, with 9 bases fitting TRBD1. The germline V gene encodes CDR1 SGHRS and CDR2 YFSETQ. This CDR3 is built from 13 residues. J was trimmed by 5 bases and V by 4 bases; bases with no gene match: 3. This CDR3 reads CASSQQGAETQYF. The DNA of the CDR3 is TGCGCCAGCAGCCAACAGGGGGCGGAGACCCAGTACTTC.

This clone turned up a few times. The V gene is TRBV5-6, the J gene TRBJ1-2; 8 nucleotides agree with TRBD1. Trimming cost V 6 bases and J 6 bases; bases outside gene matches: 13. This CDR3 comprises 15 residues. In germline, CDR1 is SGHDT, CDR2 YYEEEE. CDR3 sequence reads: CASNAPGTGTNGYTF. As DNA, the CDR3 is TGTGCCAGCAACGCCCCCGGGACAGGAACGAATGGCTACACCTTC.

V usage is TRBV19 and J usage is TRBJ1-1; the match to TRBD1 covers 7 bases. The J segment lost 4 bases and the V segment lost 5 bases, leaving 10 bases of the junction unmatched. Germline CDR1 and CDR2: LNHDA and SQIVND (reference sequence). This CDR3 has 15 amino acids. The CDR3 is CASSYFGGGGTEAFF. The CDR3 DNA reads TGTGCCAGTAGTTACTTCGGAGGGGGCGGCACTGAAGCTTTCTTT.

V usage is TRBV23-1 and J usage is TRBJ2-1; 14 nucleotides align to TRBD2. TRBV23-1 is annotated as an ORF whose role is uncertain. This CDR3 has 19 residues. With 4 bases clipped from V and 6 bases from J, the junction kept 14 bases outside the gene matches. CDR3 DNA: TGCGCCAGCAGTCCTCGACAGGGACTAGCGGGAGTAGGTCCCAATGAGCAGTTCTTC. This encodes CASSPRQGLAGVGPNEQFF.

This clone was recorded a few times. This sequence joins TRBV27 and TRBJ1-5; 8 bases are shared with TRBD1. Germline V gives CDR1 MNHEY, CDR2 SMNVEV (reference sequence). The CDR3 spans 15 residues. J lost 7 bases, V lost 4 bases, and 9 bases had no gene match. In nucleotides, the CDR3 is TGTGCCAGCAGTTCCAAGACAGGGGTTGGGCAGCCCCAGCATTTT. Translating it yields CASSSKTGVGQPQHF.